The text below deals with one TCR beta chain. Its antigen is still unknown. This CDR3 spans 13 amino acids. Germline V lookup: CDR1 SQVTM, CDR2 ANQGSEA. The V segment lost 6 bases and the J segment 4 bases; nucleotides outside the gene matches: 6. The record originates from a study of T cells in Graves' hyperthyroidism and ophthalmopathy. The study's findings and limits: Among clonotypes expanded in thyroid above 0.001, most were also found in blood. Model predictions of ophthalmopathy came a median around 6.5 months before onset.

RNA transcripts served as the template for amplifying TCR beta CDR3 regions. A first-round RT-PCR of the TCR CDR3 used the HTBI primer set. MiXCR, run by TCRdb on the multiplex PCR reads, gives a single entry per CDR3 protein. Of approximately 640,000 distinct CDR3 sequences in the sample, 40% to 55% are singletons; the top ten hold 6.5% to 9%. The source is an adult man with Graves' disease, either hyperthyroidism or ophthalmopathy (not recorded which). This chain uses TRBV29-1 with TRBJ2-5; 9 bases agree with TRBD1. The sequenced material came from peripheral blood or thyroid tissue (not recorded which). CDR3 sequence reads: CSVAQGAGETQYF. In DNA form, the CDR3 reads TGCAGCGTGGCACAGGGGGCCGGAGAGACCCAGTACTTC.